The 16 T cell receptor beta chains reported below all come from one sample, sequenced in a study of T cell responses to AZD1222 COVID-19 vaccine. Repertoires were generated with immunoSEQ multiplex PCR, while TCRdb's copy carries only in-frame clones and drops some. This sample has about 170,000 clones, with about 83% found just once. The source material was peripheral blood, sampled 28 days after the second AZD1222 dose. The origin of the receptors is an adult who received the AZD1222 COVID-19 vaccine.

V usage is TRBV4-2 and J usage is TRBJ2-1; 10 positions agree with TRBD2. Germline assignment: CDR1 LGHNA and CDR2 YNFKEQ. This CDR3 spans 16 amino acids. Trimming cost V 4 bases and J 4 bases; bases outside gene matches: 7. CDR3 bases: TGTGCCAGCAGCCTCGGTCTAGCGGGAGCATACAATGAGCAGTTCTTC. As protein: CASSLGLAGAYNEQFF.

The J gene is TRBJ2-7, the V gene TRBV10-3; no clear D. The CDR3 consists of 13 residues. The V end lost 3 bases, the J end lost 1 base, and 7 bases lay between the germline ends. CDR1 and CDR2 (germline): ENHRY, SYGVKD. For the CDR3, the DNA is TGTGCCATCAGTGAATTGTCTTCCTACGAGCAGTACTTC. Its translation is CAISELSSYEQYF.

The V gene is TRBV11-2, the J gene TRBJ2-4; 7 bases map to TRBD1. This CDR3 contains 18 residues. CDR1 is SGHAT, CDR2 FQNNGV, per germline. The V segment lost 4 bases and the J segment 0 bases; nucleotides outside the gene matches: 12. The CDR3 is CASSSISGQDLAKNIQYF. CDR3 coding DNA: TGTGCCAGCAGCTCTATATCCGGACAGGACCTAGCCAAAAACATTCAGTACTTC.

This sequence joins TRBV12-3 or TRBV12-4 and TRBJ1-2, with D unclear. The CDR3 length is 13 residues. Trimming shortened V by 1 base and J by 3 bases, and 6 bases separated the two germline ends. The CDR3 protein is CASSLGEYYGYTF. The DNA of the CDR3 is TGTGCCAGCAGTTTAGGGGAATACTATGGCTACACCTTC.

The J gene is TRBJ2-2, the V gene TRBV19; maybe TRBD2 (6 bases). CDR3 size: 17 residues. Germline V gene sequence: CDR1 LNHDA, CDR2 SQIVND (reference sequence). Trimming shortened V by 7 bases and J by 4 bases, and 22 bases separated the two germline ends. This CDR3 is CASTDLGGTRATGELFF. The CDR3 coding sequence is TGTGCCAGTACCGATCTGGGCGGGACCAGGGCCACCGGGGAGCTGTTTTTT.

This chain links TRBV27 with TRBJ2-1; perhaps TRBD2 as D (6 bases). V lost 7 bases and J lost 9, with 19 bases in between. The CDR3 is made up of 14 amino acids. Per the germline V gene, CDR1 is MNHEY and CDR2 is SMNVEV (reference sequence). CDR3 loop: CASNGTWVAGEQFF. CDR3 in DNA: TGTGCCAGCAATGGGACTTGGGTGGCGGGTGAGCAGTTCTTC.

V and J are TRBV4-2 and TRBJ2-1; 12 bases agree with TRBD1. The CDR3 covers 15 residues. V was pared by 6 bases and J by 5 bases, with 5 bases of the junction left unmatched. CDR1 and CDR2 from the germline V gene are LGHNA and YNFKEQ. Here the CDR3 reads CASRFGTGGDNEQFF. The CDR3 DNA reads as TGTGCCAGCAGATTCGGGACAGGGGGCGACAATGAGCAGTTCTTC.

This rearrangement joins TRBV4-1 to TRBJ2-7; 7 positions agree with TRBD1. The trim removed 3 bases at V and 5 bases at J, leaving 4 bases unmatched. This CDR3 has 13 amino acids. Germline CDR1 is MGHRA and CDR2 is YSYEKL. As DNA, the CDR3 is TGCGCCAGCAGCCAGACAGGGATCAACGAGCAGTACTTC. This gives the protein CASSQTGINEQYF.

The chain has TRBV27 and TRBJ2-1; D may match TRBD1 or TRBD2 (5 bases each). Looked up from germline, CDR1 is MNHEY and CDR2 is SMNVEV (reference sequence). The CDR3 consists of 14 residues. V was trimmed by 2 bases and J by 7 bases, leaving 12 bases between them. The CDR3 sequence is CASSLVGPGNEQFF. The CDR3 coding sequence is TGTGCCAGCAGTTTAGTGGGGCCGGGGAATGAGCAGTTCTTC.

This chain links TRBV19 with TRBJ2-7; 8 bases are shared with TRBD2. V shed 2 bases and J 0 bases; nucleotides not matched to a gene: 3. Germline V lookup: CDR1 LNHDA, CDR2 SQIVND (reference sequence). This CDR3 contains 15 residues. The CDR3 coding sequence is TGTGCCAGTAGTATAAGGGCGGGGGGCTCCTACGAGCAGTACTTC. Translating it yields CASSIRAGGSYEQYF.

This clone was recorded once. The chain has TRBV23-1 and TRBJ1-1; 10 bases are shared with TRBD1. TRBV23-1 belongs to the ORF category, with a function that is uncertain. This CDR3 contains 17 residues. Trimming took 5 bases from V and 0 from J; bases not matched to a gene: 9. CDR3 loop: CASSYLDRGEMNTEAFF. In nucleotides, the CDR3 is TGCGCCAGCAGTTACCTGGACAGGGGGGAAATGAACACTGAAGCTTTCTTT.

The CDR3 region has the DNA TGTGCCAGCTTAGGGACGGTCAGCTCTGGAAACACCATATATTTT. This sequence encodes CASLGTVSSGNTIYF. The rearrangement links TRBV18 to TRBJ1-3; tentative D call: TRBD1 (5 bases). The CDR3 loop spans 15 amino acids. The germline CDR1 and CDR2 sequences are KGHSH and LQKENI. Trimming removed 7 bases at V and 0 bases at J, with 13 bases between.

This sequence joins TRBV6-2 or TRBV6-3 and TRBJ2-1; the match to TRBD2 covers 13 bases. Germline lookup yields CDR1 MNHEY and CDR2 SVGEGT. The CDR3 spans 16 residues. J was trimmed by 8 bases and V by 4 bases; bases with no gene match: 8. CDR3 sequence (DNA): TGTGCCAGCAGTTCACTAGCGGGGGGGCATATTGATGAGCAGTTCTTC. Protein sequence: CASSSLAGGHIDEQFF.

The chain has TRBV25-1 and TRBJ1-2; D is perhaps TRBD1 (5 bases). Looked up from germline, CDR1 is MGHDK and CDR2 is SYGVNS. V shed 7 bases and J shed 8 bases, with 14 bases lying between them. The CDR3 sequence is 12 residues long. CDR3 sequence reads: CASNGGGVGYTF. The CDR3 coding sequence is TGTGCCAGCAACGGGGGGGGAGTGGGCTACACCTTC.

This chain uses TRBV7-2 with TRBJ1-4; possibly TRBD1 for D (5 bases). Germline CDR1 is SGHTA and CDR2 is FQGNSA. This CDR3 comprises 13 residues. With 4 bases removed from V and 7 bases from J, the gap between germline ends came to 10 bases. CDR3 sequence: CASSSGTGEKLFF. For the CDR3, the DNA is TGTGCCAGCAGCTCGGGGACGGGTGAAAAACTGTTTTTT.

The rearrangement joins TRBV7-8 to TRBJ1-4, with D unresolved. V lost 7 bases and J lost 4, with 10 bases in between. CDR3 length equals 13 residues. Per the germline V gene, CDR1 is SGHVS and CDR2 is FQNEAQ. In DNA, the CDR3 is TGTGCCAGCACCTGGCGCGGTAATGAAAAACTGTTTTTT. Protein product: CASTWRGNEKLFF.